This passage covers 25 T cell receptor beta chains from one sample sequenced in a study of T cells after yellow fever vaccination. MiXCR was run by TCRdb on the 5' RACE reads, yielding one entry per CDR3 protein. This sample has nearly 550,000 distinct CDR3 sequences, with 15% to 20% found just once. The sequenced sample was PBMCs, obtained 15 days after the yellow fever booster vaccination. The receptor source for this set is a man aged 25-45 years who received the YFV17D yellow fever vaccine.

This clonotype was counted a few times. V usage is TRBV3-1 and J usage is TRBJ2-2, with D uncertain. Germline V gene lookup returns CDR1 LGHDT and CDR2 YNNKEL (reference sequence). CDR3 length: 15 residues. V lost 0 bases, J lost 5 bases, and 10 bases lay in between. DNA for the CDR3: TGTGCCAGCAGCCAAGAACGGAGTGGGACCGGGGAGCTGTTTTTT. Translation gives CASSQERSGTGELFF.

This clonotype turned up a few times. CDR3 nucleotide sequence: TGTGCCAGCAGTGCCCTTACTAGCGGGAGCTTCGGCACAGATACGCAGTATTTT. Encoded protein: CASSALTSGSFGTDTQYF. J is TRBJ2-3 and V is TRBV2, with 11 bases lining up with TRBD2. Germline loops: CDR1 SNHLY, CDR2 FYNNEI. The CDR3 has 18 amino acids. The trim removed 4 bases at V and 1 base at J, leaving 10 bases unmatched.

V usage is TRBV5-1 and J usage is TRBJ1-1; possible D gene TRBD1, 6 bases. Germline loops: CDR1 SGHRS, CDR2 YFSETQ. The CDR3 is 16 residues long. V was cut by 0 bases and J by 4 bases, with 16 bases left in between. Here the CDR3 reads CASSLARGRGSTEAFF. The CDR3 DNA follows: TGCGCCAGCAGCTTGGCGCGCGGCAGGGGAAGCACTGAAGCTTTCTTT.

This clonotype turned up a few times. The chain couples TRBV20-1 to TRBJ2-1; the match to TRBD2 covers 7 bases. Looked up from germline, CDR1 is DFQATT and CDR2 is SNEGSKA (reference sequence). V lost 0 bases to trimming and J lost 8 bases; unmatched junction nucleotides: 10. The CDR3 consists of 15 residues. CDR3: CSARDSASGRDEQFF. The DNA of the CDR3 is TGCAGTGCTAGAGATTCGGCTAGCGGTCGGGATGAGCAGTTCTTC.

This clonotype showed up just a few times. The DNA for the CDR3 is TGTGCCAGCAGCCAATTACAGGGGGCGCCGGAAGGCTACACCTTC. Its protein product is CASSQLQGAPEGYTF. The chain couples TRBV16 to TRBJ1-2, with TRBD1 matching over 9 bases. The CDR3 extends over 15 amino acids. Germline-derived CDR1 and CDR2 are KGHSY and FQNENV. After removal of 1 base from V and 8 bases from J, the junction contained 8 bases not matched to a gene.

This clonotype has a handful of counts. The genes are TRBV20-1 and TRBJ2-1, with a tentative D call TRBD2 (5 bases). The CDR3 length is 15 residues. CDR1 and CDR2 (germline): DFQATT, SNEGSKA (reference sequence). Trimming stripped 0 bases from V and 2 bases from J, with 11 bases between. The CDR3 region is CSARDTRNTYNEQFF. The CDR3, as DNA: TGCAGTGCTAGAGATACTAGGAATACCTACAATGAGCAGTTCTTC.

Only a few counts were recorded for this clonotype. The J gene is TRBJ2-6, the V gene TRBV4-3; no reliable D call. Germline CDR1 and CDR2: LGHNA and YSLEER. CDR3 length: 16 residues. Trimming took 2 bases from V and 0 from J, leaving 8 bases between them. CDR3 sequence: CASSQIFSSGANVLTF. CDR3 coding DNA: TGCGCCAGCAGCCAAATCTTTAGCTCTGGGGCCAACGTCCTGACTTTC.

The chain recombines TRBV5-5 with TRBJ2-5; TRBD2 is a possible D gene (6 bases). The length of the CDR3 is 17 residues. Trimming pared 0 bases from V and 4 bases from J, leaving 19 bases between. CDR1 is SGHKS and CDR2 is YYEKEE in the germline V gene (reference sequence). The CDR3 nucleotides read TGTGCCAGCAGCTTGGGGGCGCAGGGAGGTATTGGAGAGACCCAGTACTTC. It encodes CASSLGAQGGIGETQYF.

This chain links TRBV5-1 with TRBJ2-3; 9 bases agree with TRBD2. V trimming: 0 bases; J trimming: 1 base; junction bases outside the gene matches: 3. The V gene's germline CDR1 is SGHRS and CDR2 YFSETQ. CDR3 length: 16 amino acids. The CDR3 DNA follows: TGCGCCAGCAGCTTGGAAATAGCGGGAGGCACAGATACGCAGTATTTT. This encodes CASSLEIAGGTDTQYF.

The chain uses TRBV24-1 and TRBJ2-7, with 8 bases identical to TRBD1. The CDR3 totals 19 residues. Germline V gives CDR1 KGHDR, CDR2 SFDVKD. V was clipped by 3 bases and J by 2 bases; unmatched bases: 17. The CDR3 DNA is TGTGCCACCAGTGATCTAACCTCCGAGTTACGGACAGGGCCCTACGAGCAGTACTTC. This sequence encodes CATSDLTSELRTGPYEQYF.

V usage is TRBV12-3 or TRBV12-4 and J usage is TRBJ1-2; D remains unclear. With 3 bases removed from V and 2 bases from J, the gap between germline ends came to 10 bases. The CDR3 sequence is 14 residues long. CDR3 sequence: CASSLGSGNYGYTF. CDR3 bases: TGTGCCAGCAGTTTGGGTAGCGGGAACTATGGCTACACCTTC.

This clonotype was picked up a small number of times. V gene TRBV3-1 combines with J gene TRBJ2-3; TRBD2 matches at 8 bases. The CDR3 is made up of 15 amino acids. Trimming cost V 4 bases and J 2 bases; bases outside gene matches: 5. Germline V gene sequence: CDR1 LGHDT, CDR2 YNNKEL (reference sequence). The CDR3 region is CASSLAAGVTDTQYF. Here the CDR3 DNA reads TGTGCCAGCAGCCTTGCAGCGGGAGTCACAGATACGCAGTATTTT.

This clonotype was counted a few times. The rearrangement uses TRBV5-1 and TRBJ2-7; no firm D call. The CDR3 loop spans 12 amino acids. Per the germline V gene, CDR1 is SGHRS and CDR2 is YFSETQ. V was cut by 5 bases and J by 4 bases, with 10 bases left in between. CDR3: CASRSHGYEQYF. The CDR3 DNA reads TGCGCCAGCAGAAGTCACGGTTACGAGCAGTACTTC.

This clonotype has ten or more counts. The gene calls are TRBV10-2 and TRBJ2-2; D may be TRBD1 or TRBD2 (6 bases each). The CDR3 is made up of 14 amino acids. V lost 11 bases to trimming and J lost 3 bases, with 16 bases between them. CDR1 and CDR2 (germline): WSHSY, SAAADI. The CDR3 reads CAGGGTQYTGELFF. CDR3 coding DNA: TGCGCCGGAGGGGGGACCCAGTACACCGGGGAGCTGTTTTTT.

The chain joins TRBV7-9 to TRBJ2-2; D may be TRBD1 or TRBD2 (5 bases each). Germline CDR1 and CDR2: SEHNR and FQNEAQ (reference sequence). The CDR3 has 14 residues. Trimming took off 11 bases at V and 3 bases at J, with 16 bases between the two ends. The CDR3 DNA reads TGTGCCTCTCAACGGGACGGAGACACCGGGGAGCTGTTTTTT. It translates to CASQRDGDTGELFF.

This clonotype was counted a few times. The chain joins TRBV7-9 to TRBJ2-7; TRBD1 or TRBD2 may be the D gene (5 bases each). This CDR3 has 17 residues. CDR1 and CDR2 (germline): SEHNR, FQNEAQ (reference sequence). Trimming took 10 bases from V and 5 from J, leaving 30 bases between them. CDR3 sequence reads: CATTTLEGRSLGHEQYF. CDR3 coding DNA: TGTGCCACCACGACCTTAGAGGGACGAAGCCTCGGCCACGAGCAGTACTTC.

In its sample, this clonotype was seen a few times. The chain is built from TRBV6-1 and TRBJ2-7; 10 bases fit TRBD2. V trimming: 6 bases; J trimming: 11 bases; junction bases outside the gene matches: 10. Germline V gives CDR1 MNHNS, CDR2 SASEGT. The CDR3 consists of 13 residues. The CDR3 region has the DNA TGTGCCAGCAGCCGTGAACTAGCGGGGATGGAGTACTTC. Its translation is CASSRELAGMEYF.

This clonotype was picked up a small number of times. The CDR3 nucleotides are TGTGCCAGCAGCCAAGTGGGGGGTGGGGATCAGGATGAGCAGTTCTTC. Encoded protein: CASSQVGGGDQDEQFF. The chain combines TRBV3-1 with TRBJ2-1; possibly TRBD2 for D (6 bases). The CDR3 consists of 16 residues. V was pared by 1 base and J by 8 bases, with 18 bases between. Germline assignment: CDR1 LGHDT and CDR2 YNNKEL (reference sequence).

The chain couples TRBV12-3 or TRBV12-4 to TRBJ1-1; D is unresolved. This CDR3 comprises 12 residues. Trimming removed 8 bases at V and 7 bases at J, with 14 bases between. CDR3: CASCRARFEAFF. The CDR3 DNA follows: TGTGCCAGCTGTCGGGCGCGATTTGAAGCTTTCTTT.

This clonotype was seen a handful of times. The chain combines TRBV5-1 with TRBJ2-1, with TRBD2 matching 16 bases. From germline, CDR1 is SGHRS and CDR2 YFSETQ. Germline trimming cut 0 bases from V and 0 bases from J; bases unmatched to any gene: 9. This CDR3 has 21 amino acids. The CDR3 here is CASSLVAGTSGRASSYNEQFF. The CDR3 DNA reads TGCGCCAGCAGCTTGGTCGCCGGGACTAGCGGGAGGGCGTCCTCCTACAATGAGCAGTTCTTC.

The genes are TRBV10-2 and TRBJ2-1; D remains ambiguous. Germline CDR1 reads WSHSY; CDR2 reads SAAADI. V was trimmed by 6 bases and J by 4 bases, leaving 10 bases between them. The CDR3 is made up of 13 amino acids. The CDR3 loop is CASRPGPYNEQFF. The CDR3 DNA follows: TGCGCCAGCAGGCCGGGCCCATACAATGAGCAGTTCTTC.

The chain is built from TRBV5-1 and TRBJ2-2; D is undetermined. Germline V gene sequence: CDR1 SGHRS, CDR2 YFSETQ. This CDR3 contains 16 residues. Deletions cut 0 bases from V and 0 bases from J, with 9 bases between. The CDR3 loop reads CASSLADLANTGELFF. The CDR3, as DNA: TGCGCCAGCAGCTTGGCGGACCTAGCGAACACCGGGGAGCTGTTTTTT.

V usage is TRBV5-6 and J usage is TRBJ1-2; D unclear. There are 14 residues in the CDR3. The V end lost 4 bases, the J end lost 4 bases, and 14 bases lay between the germline ends. Germline CDR1 reads SGHDT; CDR2 reads YYEEEE. CDR3 sequence: CASSNWWAPYGYTF. The CDR3 DNA reads as TGTGCCAGCAGCAATTGGTGGGCCCCCTATGGCTACACCTTC.

J is TRBJ2-2 and V is TRBV5-1; TRBD1 matches at 7 bases. The ends lost 2 bases at V and 1 base at J; junction bases unmatched: 2. Germline-derived CDR1 and CDR2 are SGHRS and YFSETQ. This CDR3 has 15 residues. The CDR3 DNA reads TGCGCCAGCAGCTTTCACAGGGGGAACACCGGGGAGCTGTTTTTT. Translation: CASSFHRGNTGELFF.

The chain carries TRBV29-1 and TRBJ2-7, with a weak D call TRBD2 (5 bases). V lost 5 bases, J lost 0 bases, and 11 bases lay in between. This CDR3 contains 13 residues. CDR1 and CDR2 from the germline V gene are SQVTM and ANQGSEA. CDR3: CSVIGADSYEQYF. In DNA, the CDR3 is TGCAGCGTTATCGGAGCGGACTCCTACGAGCAGTACTTC.